This is a list of T cell receptor beta chains from one sample in a study of Graves' ophthalmopathy and Graves' hyperthyroidism. TCRdb processed the multiplex PCR reads anew with MiXCR; each CDR3 protein has one entry. The table has hundreds of thousands of distinct CDR3 sequences, approximately 40% seen once; the top ten hold approximately 43%. The sample was peripheral blood. These receptors came from an adult man with Graves' ophthalmopathy. The CDR3 runs from the conserved cysteine through the conserved F or W. The D gene is left open where the match is weak. Only some rows state a clone size, as once, few, many or a class for expanded clones.

TRBV2,-,TRBJ1-1,-,CANSVSRINTEAFF,TGTGCCAACAGTGTGAGTCGGATAAACACTGAAGCTTTCTTT
TRBV20-1,-,TRBJ2-5,-,CSARDLGAGETQYF,TGCAGTGCTAGAGATCTCGGGGCGGGAGAGACCCAGTACTTC
TRBV12-3/TRBV12-4,many,TRBJ1-2,-,CASSTSPGHYGYTF,TGTGCCAGCAGCACCAGCCCGGGCCACTATGGCTACACCTTC
TRBV20-1,-,TRBJ1-2,TRBD1,CSARDGKGASYGYTF,TGCAGTGCTAGAGATGGGAAGGGGGCTAGCTATGGCTACACCTTC
TRBV25-1,-,TRBJ1-2,-,CASSFRTAKYGYTF,TGTGCCAGCAGTTTTCGGACAGCTAAATATGGCTACACCTTC
TRBV11-1,-,TRBJ1-6,-,CASSLEGADLNSPLHF,TGTGCCAGCAGTTTGGAGGGTGCAGATCTTAATTCACCCCTCCACTTT
TRBV19,-,TRBJ1-3,-,CASTKVSSGNTIYF,TGTGCCAGTACGAAAGTTAGCTCTGGAAACACCATATATTTT
TRBV10-3,-,TRBJ1-2,-,CAIRGAYGYTF,TGTGCCATCAGGGGTGCCTATGGCTACACCTTC
TRBV12-3/TRBV12-4,few,TRBJ1-4,TRBD1,CASGPTGGVAKLFF,TGTGCCAGCGGCCCCACAGGGGGCGTCGCGAAACTGTTTTTT
TRBV7-2,many,TRBJ1-6,TRBD1,CASGDSLNSPLHF,TGTGCCAGCGGGGACAGCCTAAATTCACCCCTCCACTTT
TRBV24-1,-,TRBJ1-5,TRBD1,CASSEGDRGNQPQHF,TGTGCCAGCAGTGAAGGGGACAGGGGCAATCAGCCCCAGCATTTT
TRBV28,-,TRBJ1-5,-,CASSFNAASNQPQHF,TGTGCCAGCAGTTTTAATGCAGCTAGCAATCAGCCCCAGCATTTT
TRBV25-1,once,TRBJ1-1,TRBD1,CASPRDSQNTEAFF,TGTGCCAGCCCAAGGGACAGCCAAAACACTGAAGCTTTCTTT
TRBV25-1,-,TRBJ2-7,TRBD1,CASRSGTGVAYEQYF,TGTGCCAGCAGGTCCGGGACAGGGGTGGCCTACGAGCAGTACTTC
TRBV2,-,TRBJ2-7,TRBD2,CTSSQPGLAGVSSYEQYF,TGTACCAGCAGTCAGCCCGGTCTAGCGGGGGTCAGCTCCTACGAGCAGTACTTC
TRBV20-1,few,TRBJ2-7,-,CSASGQRNSYEQYF,TGCAGTGCTAGCGGGCAGAGAAACTCCTACGAGCAGTACTTC
TRBV10-3,few,TRBJ2-7,TRBD2,CASSIGTSLNEQYF,TGTGCCAGCAGTATTGGGACTAGCCTCAACGAGCAGTACTTC
TRBV2,-,TRBJ2-2,-,CASSETMNTGELFF,TGTGCCAGCAGTGAAACCATGAACACCGGGGAGCTGTTTTTT
TRBV7-2,few,TRBJ1-2,-,CASSLARGSQDGYTF,TGTGCCAGCAGCTTAGCTAGGGGGAGTCAGGATGGCTACACCTTC
TRBV25-1,-,TRBJ1-5,TRBD1,CASSYLDRGDQPQHF,TGTGCCAGCAGTTACCTAGACAGGGGGGATCAGCCCCAGCATTTT
TRBV20-1,-,TRBJ2-5,-,CSARKTGYQETQYF,TGCAGTGCCCGCAAAACAGGGTACCAAGAGACCCAGTACTTC
TRBV25-1,-,TRBJ1-2,TRBD1,CARIPWDRDLYGYTF,TGTGCCAGAATACCTTGGGACAGGGATCTGTATGGCTACACCTTC
TRBV6-1,few,TRBJ1-5,TRBD1,CASRGTGRGRQPQHF,TGTGCCAGCAGAGGGACAGGGAGGGGACGGCAGCCCCAGCATTTT
TRBV19,-,TRBJ2-5,-,CASRSGEGQSQETQYF,TGTGCCAGTAGAAGCGGGGAGGGACAGAGCCAAGAGACCCAGTACTTC
TRBV14,-,TRBJ1-4,-,CASSQDSLGNEKLFF,TGTGCCAGCAGCCAAGATTCCTTGGGTAATGAAAAACTGTTTTTT
TRBV25-1,few,TRBJ1-1,-,CASSQSGDLNTEAFF,TGCGCCAGCAGCCAGTCGGGGGACCTGAACACTGAAGCTTTCTTT
TRBV15,many,TRBJ1-2,-,CATSRGGQANYGYTF,TGTGCCACCAGCCGGGGGGGTCAAGCTAACTATGGCTACACCTTC
TRBV5-1,-,TRBJ1-1,-,CASSLEQGGVTEAFF,TGCGCCAGCAGCTTGGAACAGGGTGGAGTTACTGAAGCTTTCTTT
TRBV7-9,-,TRBJ2-7,-,CASSQEAVSYEQYF,TGCGCCAGCAGCCAAGAAGCAGTCTCCTACGAGCAGTACTTC
TRBV20-1,few,TRBJ1-1,TRBD1,CSARDPRQGLAVTEAFF,TGCAGTGCTAGAGATCCTAGACAGGGGTTGGCTGTCACTGAAGCTTTCTTT
TRBV12-3/TRBV12-4,-,TRBJ2-7,TRBD1,CASSPGQTRYEQYF,TGTGCCAGCAGTCCGGGACAGACTCGCTACGAGCAGTACTTC
TRBV10-3,-,TRBJ2-5,TRBD1,CAIILRGNQETQYF,TGTGCCATCATCCTCAGGGGGAACCAAGAGACCCAGTACTTC
TRBV2,-,TRBJ2-5,-,CASKRQFQETQYF,TGTGCCAGCAAGAGACAATTCCAAGAGACCCAGTACTTC
TRBV25-1,-,TRBJ2-5,-,CASSLGPWGEETQYF,TGTGCCAGCAGTTTGGGCCCGTGGGGTGAGGAGACCCAGTACTTC
TRBV24-1,-,TRBJ2-2,TRBD2,CATSPVTSGGPRWNTGELFF,TGTGCCACCAGCCCTGTGACTAGCGGGGGACCGAGATGGAACACCGGGGAGCTGTTTTTT
TRBV7-3,-,TRBJ2-2,TRBD2,CASSSPGLARTGELFF,TGTGCCAGCAGCTCTCCGGGACTAGCGCGGACCGGGGAGCTGTTTTTT
TRBV6-2/TRBV6-3,-,TRBJ2-6,TRBD1,CASSWDRSSGANVLTF,TGTGCCAGCAGTTGGGACAGAAGCTCTGGGGCCAACGTCCTGACTTTC
TRBV7-9,-,TRBJ2-7,TRBD1,CASSQVGSRDRDYEQYF,TGTGCCAGCAGCCAAGTTGGGTCCCGGGACAGGGATTACGAGCAGTACTTC
TRBV24-1,many,TRBJ2-5,-,CATAKGEETQYF,TGTGCCACCGCGAAGGGGGAGGAGACCCAGTACTTC
TRBV7-2,-,TRBJ2-5,TRBD2,CASSSTGLAGEPQETQYF,TGTGCCAGCAGCTCAACGGGGCTAGCGGGGGAACCCCAAGAGACCCAGTACTTC
TRBV15,-,TRBJ2-5,TRBD2,CATSSRLAGDGYQETQYF,TGTGCCACCAGCAGTAGACTAGCGGGGGACGGATATCAAGAGACCCAGTACTTC
TRBV24-1,-,TRBJ1-5,-,CATSGGVEGDQPQHF,TGTGCCACCAGTGGAGGGGTGGAGGGGGATCAGCCCCAGCATTTT
TRBV7-9,many,TRBJ2-7,-,CASSPGGGRLEQYF,TGTGCCAGCAGCCCCGGTGGGGGCCGACTCGAGCAGTACTTC
TRBV6-6,-,TRBJ1-5,-,CASSYYPRNQPQHF,TGTGCCAGCAGTTACTATCCCCGAAATCAGCCCCAGCATTTT
TRBV10-3,many,TRBJ2-7,TRBD1,CAISGGTGGFYEQYF,TGTGCCATCAGTGGCGGGACAGGGGGCTTTTACGAGCAGTACTTC
TRBV7-2,-,TRBJ2-5,-,CASSLEARLQETQYF,TGTGCCAGCAGCTTAGAGGCCAGGTTACAAGAGACCCAGTACTTC
TRBV7-8,many,TRBJ1-2,-,CASSLGLVDGYTF,TGTGCCAGCAGCTTAGGTTTGGTAGATGGCTACACCTTC
TRBV9,few,TRBJ1-1,-,CASSVGLRENTEAFF,TGTGCCAGCAGCGTAGGTCTGAGGGAGAACACTGAAGCTTTCTTT
TRBV29-1,-,TRBJ1-5,TRBD1,CSLTGSNQPQHF,TGCAGCTTGACAGGGAGCAATCAGCCCCAGCATTTT
TRBV19,once,TRBJ2-5,TRBD2,CASSAGGRNEQYF,TGTGCCAGTTCAGCGGGAGGACGGAATGAGCAGTACTTC
TRBV25-1,-,TRBJ1-4,-,CASRDLGGEKLFF,TGTGCCAGCAGAGATCTTGGTGGGGAAAAACTGTTTTTT
TRBV5-4,few,TRBJ2-6,TRBD2,CASSKGLAGPSGANVLTF,TGTGCCAGCAGCAAGGGACTAGCGGGACCCTCTGGGGCCAACGTCCTGACTTTC
TRBV29-1,many,TRBJ2-7,-,CSVAEAYEQYF,TGCAGCGTTGCAGAAGCCTACGAGCAGTACTTC